These 2 T cell receptor beta chains originate from one sample sequenced in a study of T cells in severe cutaneous drug reactions. The donors had carbamazepine-induced Stevens-Johnson syndrome or toxic epidermal necrolysis. TCR subtype-specific primers in iRepertoire multiplex PCR prepared libraries for bulk and single-cell sequencing. TCRdb re-called the multiplex PCR reads; every CDR3 protein appears as one record, without DNA. This sample's table reports approximately 9,600 distinct CDR3 sequences. The sequencing sample was made of cells from a skin blister. Receptors originate from a human donor with Stevens-Johnson syndrome, a severe cutaneous drug reaction.

The V and J genes are TRBV20-1 and TRBJ2-7. There are 14 residues in the CDR3. Germline assignment: CDR1 DFQATT and CDR2 SNEGSKA (reference sequence). CDR3 amino acids: CSASADDVWYEQYF.

In terms of frequency, this clonotype is medium-sized. The J gene is TRBJ2-1, the V gene TRBV20-1; TCRdb's assignment of TRBD2 cannot be checked, as there is no DNA. From germline, CDR1 is DFQATT and CDR2 SNEGSKA (reference sequence). The CDR3 runs 17 residues. The CDR3 protein is CSAVTSGSPSSYNEQFF.